The rows below give T cell receptor beta chains drawn from one sample of a study of CD8 T cells in ankylosing spondylitis. Using its own MiXCR run on the 5' RACE reads, TCRdb lists one record per CDR3 protein. The profile shows 100,000 to 150,000 distinct CDR3 sequences, roughly a sixth of them singletons. The sample was blood, either unsorted or a sorted T cell fraction (not recorded which). These receptors were obtained from a male donor with ankylosing spondylitis. CDR3s include the opening cysteine and the closing phenylalanine or tryptophan. The order of the fields is V gene, clone size, J gene, D gene, CDR3 DNA, CDR3 protein. A D gene is named only where the DNA matches it firmly. Clone sizes are given selectively: once, few, many, or a class where the clone is expanded.

>TRBV20-1|few|TRBJ2-1|TRBD2
TGCAGTGCTAGGTACCCTAGCGGGTACAATGAGCAGTTCTTC
CSARYPSGYNEQFF
>TRBV4-3|few|TRBJ1-2|TRBD1
TGCGCCAGCAGCCAAGATGGACAGGGCACCTATGGCTACACCTTC
CASSQDGQGTYGYTF
>TRBV9|-|TRBJ1-2|-
TGTGCCAGCAGCGTCGGGAACCGAGAAGGCTACACCTTC
CASSVGNREGYTF
>TRBV7-9|few|TRBJ2-3|-
TGTGCCAGCAGCTTGGTTTTGGTCGAAGCCGCCACAGATACGCAGTATTTT
CASSLVLVEAATDTQYF
>TRBV7-3|-|TRBJ2-3|TRBD2
TGTGCCAGCAGCTCCCTAGCGGGAGAAGATACGCAGTATTTT
CASSSLAGEDTQYF
>TRBV29-1|few|TRBJ1-1|-
TGCAGCGTTGAAGCCGGGACGCCCTATGAAGCTTTCTTT
CSVEAGTPYEAFF
>TRBV20-1|many|TRBJ2-3|TRBD2
TGCAGTGCTAGAGGGACTAGCGGGCCCACAGATACGCAGTATTTT
CSARGTSGPTDTQYF
>TRBV9|few|TRBJ1-3|-
TGTGCCAGCAGCGTACAAAGCTCTGGAAACACCATATATTTT
CASSVQSSGNTIYF
>TRBV6-1|-|TRBJ2-6|-
TGTGCCAGCAGTAGGGACGGAATTTACTCTGGGGCCAACGTCCTGACTTTC
CASSRDGIYSGANVLTF
>TRBV15|-|TRBJ2-7|-
TGTGCCACCAGCAGAGTCACAACCTCGAGGCCCTACGAGCAGTACTTC
CATSRVTTSRPYEQYF
>TRBV19|-|TRBJ2-1|TRBD2
TGTGCCAGTAGTATAAAGGGCGGGAGGACCTACAATGAGCAGTTCTTC
CASSIKGGRTYNEQFF
>TRBV7-9|-|TRBJ2-2|TRBD1
TGTGCCAGCAGCTCTGGGACAGGGGTAAACACCGGGGAGCTGTTTTTT
CASSSGTGVNTGELFF
>TRBV4-1|-|TRBJ2-2|TRBD2
TGCGCCAGCAGCCAGGGACTAGCGGGATACACCGGGGAGCTGTTTTTT
CASSQGLAGYTGELFF
>TRBV5-1|many|TRBJ2-2|-
TGCGCCAGCAGCTGGACAAGAACCGGGGAGCTGTTTTTT
CASSWTRTGELFF
>TRBV28|-|TRBJ2-2|TRBD1
TGTGCCAGCAGAAGACAGGGATCGAACACCGGGGAGCTGTTTTTT
CASRRQGSNTGELFF
>TRBV12-3/TRBV12-4|few|TRBJ1-5|TRBD1
TGTGCCAGCAGTTTAGACTCCGGGACAGGGGGCAATCAGCCCCAGCATTTT
CASSLDSGTGGNQPQHF
>TRBV12-5|-|TRBJ2-7|TRBD1
TGTGCTAGTGGCACCGGGACAGGGTACAACGAGCAGTACTTC
CASGTGTGYNEQYF
>TRBV12-3/TRBV12-4|few|TRBJ1-2|TRBD1
TGTGCCAGCAGTACCGGGACAGGGGTTGGCTACACCTTC
CASSTGTGVGYTF
>TRBV12-3/TRBV12-4|few|TRBJ1-1|-
TGTGCCAGCAGTCCCACAGGGAGGGGTGAAGCTTTCTTT
CASSPTGRGEAFF
>TRBV10-2|-|TRBJ2-2|-
TGCGCCAGCAGTGACTGGCAGGTAACCGGGGAGCTGTTTTTT
CASSDWQVTGELFF
>TRBV28|few|TRBJ2-4|-
TGTGCCAGCAGTTATCTAGCCAAAAACATTCAGTACTTC
CASSYLAKNIQYF
>TRBV29-1|few|TRBJ2-1|TRBD2
TGCAGCTACTCTCCGGGGCGACGGGAGGAGTTCTTC
CSYSPGRREEFF
>TRBV4-2|-|TRBJ2-7|TRBD2
TGTGCCAGCAGCATGACTAGCGGGGAGTGGGAGCAGTACTTC
CASSMTSGEWEQYF
>TRBV11-1|few|TRBJ1-1|-
TGTGCCAGCAGCTCACCCCCGGGGGAAGGAGACACTGAAGCTTTCTTT
CASSSPPGEGDTEAFF
>TRBV27|-|TRBJ2-2|-
TGTGCCAGCAGTTCTTTCTATCACTCGATAGGGGGGAGTAGCACCGGGGAGCTGTTTTTT
CASSSFYHSIGGSSTGELFF
>TRBV7-7|few|TRBJ2-2|-
TGTGCTAGCAGCTTAGCCGGTCCCACCGGGGAGCTGTTTTTT
CASSLAGPTGELFF
>TRBV11-2|-|TRBJ2-7|TRBD2
TGTGCCAGCAGCATGAGTCCCACACCGACTAGCGGGGGGGACTACGAGCAGTACTTC
CASSMSPTPTSGGDYEQYF
>TRBV24-1|-|TRBJ2-7|TRBD2
TGTGCCACCAGTGACCCCCCTCGGCTAGCGGACTCCTACGAGCAGTACTTC
CATSDPPRLADSYEQYF
>TRBV27|few|TRBJ1-2|-
TGTGCCAGCAGTTTAAAGTCAGTAGCTAACTATGGCTACACCTTC
CASSLKSVANYGYTF
>TRBV28|-|TRBJ2-3|-
TGTGCCAGCCGCGGACGGTGGATTAGCACAGATACGCAGTATTTT
CASRGRWISTDTQYF